This record looks at one T cell receptor (beta chain) sequence and its context. The data derive from a study of blood T cell repertoires in COVID-19. As for the study in general: Both acute and convalescent COVID-19 samples were obtained from the United States, Italy and Spain. The cDNA or gDNA used as material had been derived from T cells, B-cell-depleted T cells, or PBMCs.

The germline gives CDR1 SGHRS, CDR2 YFSETQ. The CDR3 runs to 15 residues. Between the trimmed V and J ends, which lost 0 bases and 10 bases, there was a span of 16 bases. Authors' methods: Estimation of nucleated cell counts relied on the amplification of reference gene primers. Measured with immunoSEQ multiplex PCR; TCRdb has only the in-frame clones, and not every one. V, J and clone size are those of that table, while D and trimming were read from the DNA. The table includes 200,000 to 300,000 clones, around 90% detected once. Sequenced sample: peripheral blood. The chain employs TRBV5-1 and TRBJ2-2; D may be TRBD2 (5 bases). This receptor was identified in a woman younger than 45 with acute or convalescent COVID-19. CDR3 sequence (DNA): TGCGCCAGCAGCTTGGGAGGGAGTGGTCGCGAGGAGCTGTTTTTT. Protein product: CASSLGGSGREELFF.